This TCR beta chain was identified in a study of blood T cell repertoires in COVID-19. Study-wide context: Sites in the United States, Italy and Spain provided acute and convalescent COVID-19 samples. From T cells, B-cell-depleted T cells, or PBMCs came the material, which was cDNA or gDNA.

Authors' data handling: Estimated nucleated cell counts came from reference gene primer amplification. TCRdb's table, derived via immunoSEQ multiplex PCR, lists solely in-frame clones and lacks some. D and trimming were read from the DNA, whereas the V and J calls and clone size are those reported in that table. Of 53,000 or so clones in the sample, 78% were seen once. Germline V CDR1 and CDR2: LGHNA, YSLEER. The ends were cut back, 1 base at V and 3 bases at J, with 10 bases in the middle. This CDR3 has 15 amino acids. The rearrangement uses TRBV4-3 and TRBJ1-5; D is uncertain. The material sequenced was peripheral blood. The receptor's source is a human donor with active or convalescent COVID-19. The donor label of this sample is uncertain. The CDR3 sequence: CASSQGRVFNQPQHF. The CDR3 DNA reads TGCGCCAGCAGCCAAGGGAGGGTTTTCAATCAGCCCCAGCATTTT.